This is a list of T cell receptor beta chains from one sample in a study of technical replicates of blood from a handful of donors. Some clones are missing from TCRdb's copy, which holds only in-frame ones; the method was immunoSEQ multiplex PCR. The table has 60,000 to 75,000 clones, 95% to 97% seen once; the top ten hold around 0.29%. Material for sequencing was T cells isolated from PBMCs. The source of these receptors is a human donor in good health. Both conserved end residues are part of each CDR3.

>TRBV5-1
CASSTGNTEAFF
>TRBV6-4
CASSDLVGQGTDTQYF
>TRBV7-2
CASSLAGTSLGTDTQYF
>TRBV5-1
CASRSGTSGRTDTQYF
>TRBV11-1
CASSLGGFGWEETQYF
>TRBV7-9
CASSLVHRLNTEAFF
>TRBV7-3
CASSDRTSGYNEQFF
>TRBV5-1
CASSLSGGGYEQYF
>TRBV6-5
CASRRADSYNEQFF
>TRBV2
CASSNLDLDRVTETQYF
>TRBV9
CASSARLAAEQFF
>TRBV10-3
CAISERWGQINTEAFF
>TRBV18
CASSQITTPTNYGYTF
>TRBV10-3
CAISVDTTNEKLFF
>TRBV7-8
CASSLSQTAIYEQYF
>TRBV18
CASSPPTSGRAYEQYF
>TRBV7-9
CASSSGVETDTQYF
>TRBV5-1
CASSLPSNEQYF
>TRBV11-2
CASTWPGLAGELAFYEQYF
>TRBV28
CASSLGDSVDEQYF
>TRBV11-2
CASSLLAGATDTQYF
>TRBV12-2
CASRLVGEKIEANYGYTF
>TRBV11-3
CASSPGTSGRSSYSGELFF
>TRBV25-1
CASSDLLARTDTQYF
>TRBV13
CASSLGGQGLTDTQYF
>TRBV5-1
CASSLAGTGTDQPQHF
>TRBV28
CASLLRGYSNQPQHF
>TRBV6-1
CASSEGLNTQYF
>TRBV7-9
CASRGREYGYTF
>TRBV7-9
CASSPLQGVVGQPQHF
>TRBV30
CAWSSGTGSRNEQYF
>TRBV6-5
CASSPGGVRQPQHF
>TRBV5-1
CASSAYQDSGTDTQYF
>TRBV5-6
CASSFGGETQYF
>TRBV28
CASMDRSTDTQYF
>TRBV10-3
CAIPTMKQGYGYTF
>TRBV19
CATALAGESIAGELFF
>TRBV9
CASSVRDMNPNEQFF
>TRBV10-3
CAITPGTSGREQYF
>TRBV18
CASSPPLGSQERGPTAYEQYF
>TRBV30
CAWSPFTGYNEQFF
>TRBV7-9
CASSLSNSGTGELFF
>TRBV5-1
CASSLSGTGGTEAFF
>TRBV4-1
CASSQALRGSGDEQFF
>TRBV5-1
CASSLAPAGAWEQYF
>TRBV6-1
CASSSGFVDEQYF
>TRBV29-1
CSVERTEKETQYF
>TRBV9
CASSVATSWPQHF
>TRBV5-1
CASSFTPGSREQYF
>TRBV19
CASTPLEVGNTEAFF
>TRBV7-2
CASSLVRGGYGYTF
>TRBV27
CASSSGTGLNNEQFF
>TRBV19
CASSRQAQSDTGELFF
>TRBV7-9
CASSSTGGWQPQHF
>TRBV19
CASSITGTATGNEQFF
>TRBV25-1
CASRYSTNEKLFF